This T cell receptor beta chain originates from a study of cytomegalovirus exposure and HLA in healthy donors. Study outcomes and limitations: The classifier reportedly diagnosed cytomegalovirus status with high sensitivity and specificity. The authors later found HLA-associated TCR beta chains more clonally expanded than equally common others.

Healthy individuals who donated bone marrow served as the donors. Vbeta (60) and Jbeta (13) primers were used in the PCR. Measured with immunoSEQ multiplex PCR; TCRdb has only the in-frame clones, and not every one. The data contain roughly 150,000 clones, about 80% of them seen just once; the ten biggest clones take up approximately 1.5%. As for this clone: The antigen remains unidentified.

CDR3 length equals 14 residues. The V gene end was trimmed by 4 bases and the J gene end by 1 base; junction bases not matched to a gene: 3. In germline, CDR1 is MNHEY, CDR2 SVGAGI. The sequenced sample was PBMCs. This clonotype was sampled from a girl aged 10-17 years in good health and CMV-seropositive. The chain links TRBV6-5 to TRBJ1-1; 7 positions agree with TRBD1. The DNA for the CDR3 is TGTGCCAGCAGTTCAGACAGGGCGAACACTGAAGCTTTCTTT. Protein sequence: CASSSDRANTEAFF.